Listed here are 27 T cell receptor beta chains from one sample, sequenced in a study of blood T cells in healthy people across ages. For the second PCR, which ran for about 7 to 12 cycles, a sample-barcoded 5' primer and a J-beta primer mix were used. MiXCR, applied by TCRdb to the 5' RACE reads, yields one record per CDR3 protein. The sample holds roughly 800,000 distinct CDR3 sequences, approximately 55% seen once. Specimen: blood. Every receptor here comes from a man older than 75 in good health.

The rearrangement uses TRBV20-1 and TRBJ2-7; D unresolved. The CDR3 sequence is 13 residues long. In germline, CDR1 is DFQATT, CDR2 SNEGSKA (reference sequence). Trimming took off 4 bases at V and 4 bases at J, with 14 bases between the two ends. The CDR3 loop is CSATLVIQYEQYF. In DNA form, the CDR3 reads TGCAGTGCTACCCTTGTTATTCAGTACGAGCAGTACTTC.

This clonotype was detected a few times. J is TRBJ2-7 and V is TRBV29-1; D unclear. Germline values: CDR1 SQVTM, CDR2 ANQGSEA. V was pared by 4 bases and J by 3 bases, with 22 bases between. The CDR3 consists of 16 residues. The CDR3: CSVGGQSKESYYEQYF. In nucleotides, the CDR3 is TGCAGCGTTGGTGGCCAGTCAAAGGAGTCCTACTACGAGCAGTACTTC.

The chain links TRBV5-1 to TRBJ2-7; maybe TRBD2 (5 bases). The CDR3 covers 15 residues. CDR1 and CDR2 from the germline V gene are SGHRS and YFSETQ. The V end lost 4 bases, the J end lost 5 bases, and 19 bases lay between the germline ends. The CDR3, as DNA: TGCGCCAGCAGCCGTGGGAGCACCCCGAGTCACGAGCAGTACTTC. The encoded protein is CASSRGSTPSHEQYF.

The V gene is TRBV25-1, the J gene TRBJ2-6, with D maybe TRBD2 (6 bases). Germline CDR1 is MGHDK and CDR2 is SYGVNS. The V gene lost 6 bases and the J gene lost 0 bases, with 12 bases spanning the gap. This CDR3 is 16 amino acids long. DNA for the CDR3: TGTGCCAGCAGCCCGGGACTTAGCTCTGGGGCCAACGTCCTGACTTTC. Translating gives CASSPGLSSGANVLTF.

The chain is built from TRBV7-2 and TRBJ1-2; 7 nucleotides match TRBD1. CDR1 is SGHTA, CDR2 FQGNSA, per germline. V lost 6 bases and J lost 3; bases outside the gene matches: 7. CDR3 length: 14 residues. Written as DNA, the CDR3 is TGTGCCAGCAGGAACCCGGGACAGCACTATGGCTACACCTTC. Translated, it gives CASRNPGQHYGYTF.

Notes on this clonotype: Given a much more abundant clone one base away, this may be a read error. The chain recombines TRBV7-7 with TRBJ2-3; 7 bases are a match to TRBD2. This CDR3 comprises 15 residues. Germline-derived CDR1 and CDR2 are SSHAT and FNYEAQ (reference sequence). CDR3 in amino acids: CASSLGLAAIDTQYF. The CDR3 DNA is TGTGCTAGCAGCTTAGGGCTAGCGGCTATAGATACGCAGTATTTT.

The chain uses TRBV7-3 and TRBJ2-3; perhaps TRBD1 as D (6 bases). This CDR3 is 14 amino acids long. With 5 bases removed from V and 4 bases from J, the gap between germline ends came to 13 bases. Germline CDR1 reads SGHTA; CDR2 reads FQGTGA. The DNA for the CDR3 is TGTGCCAGCAGCCTACAGGGTTGGGCAGATACGCAGTATTTT. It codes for CASSLQGWADTQYF.

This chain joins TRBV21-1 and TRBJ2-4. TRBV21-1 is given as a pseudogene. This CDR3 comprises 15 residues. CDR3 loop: CASSKGVNIKNIQYF. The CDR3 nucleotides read TGTGCCAGCAGCAAAGGGGTTAATATAAAAAACATTCAGTACTTC.

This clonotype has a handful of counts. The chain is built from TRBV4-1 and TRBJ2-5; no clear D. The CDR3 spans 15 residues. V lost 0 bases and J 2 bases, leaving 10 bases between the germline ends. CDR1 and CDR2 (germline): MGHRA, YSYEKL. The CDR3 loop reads CASSQEASTQETQYF. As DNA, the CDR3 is TGCGCCAGCAGCCAAGAGGCGTCTACGCAAGAGACCCAGTACTTC.

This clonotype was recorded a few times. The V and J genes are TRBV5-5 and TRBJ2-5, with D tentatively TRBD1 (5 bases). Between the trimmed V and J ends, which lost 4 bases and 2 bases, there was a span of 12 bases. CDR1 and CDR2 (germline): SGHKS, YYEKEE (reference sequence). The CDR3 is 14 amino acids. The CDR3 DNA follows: TGTGCCAGCAGCCGCAGGGTTTCTCAAGAGACCCAGTACTTC. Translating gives CASSRRVSQETQYF.

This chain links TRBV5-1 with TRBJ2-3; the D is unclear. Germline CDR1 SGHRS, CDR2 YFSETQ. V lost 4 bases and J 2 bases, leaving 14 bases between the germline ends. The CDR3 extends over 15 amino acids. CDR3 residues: CASSPGHALTDTQYF. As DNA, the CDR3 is TGCGCCAGCAGCCCCGGGCACGCGCTCACAGATACGCAGTATTTT.

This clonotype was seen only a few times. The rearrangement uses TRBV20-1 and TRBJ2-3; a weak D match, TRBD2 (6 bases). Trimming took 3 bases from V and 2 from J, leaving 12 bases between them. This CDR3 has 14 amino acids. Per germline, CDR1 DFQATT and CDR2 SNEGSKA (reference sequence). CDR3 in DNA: TGCAGTGCTAGGACGGGGGACTTCACAGATACGCAGTATTTT. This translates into CSARTGDFTDTQYF.

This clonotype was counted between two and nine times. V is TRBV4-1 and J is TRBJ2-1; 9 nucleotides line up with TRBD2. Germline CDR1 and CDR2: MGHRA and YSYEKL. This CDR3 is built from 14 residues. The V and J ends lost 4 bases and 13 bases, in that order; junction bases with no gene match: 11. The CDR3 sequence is CASSLIAGAPNQFF. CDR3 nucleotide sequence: TGCGCCAGCAGCCTCATAGCGGGAGCCCCTAACCAGTTCTTC.

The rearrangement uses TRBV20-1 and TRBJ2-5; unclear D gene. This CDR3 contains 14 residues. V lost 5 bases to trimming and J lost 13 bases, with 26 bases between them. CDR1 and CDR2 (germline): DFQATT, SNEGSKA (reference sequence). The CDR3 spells CSAEGFEAAYERYF. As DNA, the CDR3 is TGCAGTGCTGAAGGATTCGAGGCCGCCTACGAGCGGTACTTC.

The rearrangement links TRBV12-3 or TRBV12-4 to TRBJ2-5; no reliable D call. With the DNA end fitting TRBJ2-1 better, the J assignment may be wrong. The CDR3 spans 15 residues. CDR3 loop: CASSFSAAIQETQFF. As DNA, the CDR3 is TGTGCCAGCAGTTTTTCGGCCGCAATTCAAGAGACCCAGTTCTTC.

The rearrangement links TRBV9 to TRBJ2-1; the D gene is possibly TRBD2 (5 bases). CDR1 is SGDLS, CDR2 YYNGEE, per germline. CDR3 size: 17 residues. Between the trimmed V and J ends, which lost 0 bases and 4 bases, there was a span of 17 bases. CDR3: CASSVDPPAGMYNEQFF. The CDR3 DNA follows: TGTGCCAGCAGCGTAGACCCGCCGGCGGGTATGTACAATGAGCAGTTCTTC.

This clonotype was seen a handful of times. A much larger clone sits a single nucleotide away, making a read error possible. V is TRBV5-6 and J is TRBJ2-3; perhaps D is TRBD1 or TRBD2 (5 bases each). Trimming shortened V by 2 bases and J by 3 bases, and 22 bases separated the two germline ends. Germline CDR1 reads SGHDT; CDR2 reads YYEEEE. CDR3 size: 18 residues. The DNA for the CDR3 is TGTGCCAGCAGCTTCTCCATTCCGGGACGGAGTCAAACAGATACGCAGTATTTT. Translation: CASSFSIPGRSQTDTQYF.

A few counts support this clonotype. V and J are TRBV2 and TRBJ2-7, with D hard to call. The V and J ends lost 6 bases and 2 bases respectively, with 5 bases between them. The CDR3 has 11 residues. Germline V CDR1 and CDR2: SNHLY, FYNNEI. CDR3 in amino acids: CASREPYEQYF. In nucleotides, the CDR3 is TGTGCCAGCAGGGAACCCTACGAGCAGTACTTC. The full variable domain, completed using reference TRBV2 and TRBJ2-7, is EPEVTQTPSHQVTQMGQEVILRCVPISNHLYFYWYRQILGQKVEFLVSFYNNEISEKSEIFDDQFSVERPDGSNFTLKIRSTKLEDSAMYFCASREPYEQYFGPGTRLTVT.

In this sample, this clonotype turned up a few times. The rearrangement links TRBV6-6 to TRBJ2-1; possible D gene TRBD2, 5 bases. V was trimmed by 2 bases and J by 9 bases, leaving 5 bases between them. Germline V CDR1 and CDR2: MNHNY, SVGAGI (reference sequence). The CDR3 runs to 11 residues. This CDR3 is CASSYRGEQFF. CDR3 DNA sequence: TGTGCCAGCAGTTACCGGGGTGAGCAGTTCTTC.

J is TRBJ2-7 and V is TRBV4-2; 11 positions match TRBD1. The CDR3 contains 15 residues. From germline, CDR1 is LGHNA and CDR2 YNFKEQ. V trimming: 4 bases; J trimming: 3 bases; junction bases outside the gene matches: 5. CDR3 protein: CASSRDRGSLYEQYF. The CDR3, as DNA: TGTGCCAGCAGCCGGGACAGGGGGTCTCTCTACGAGCAGTACTTC.

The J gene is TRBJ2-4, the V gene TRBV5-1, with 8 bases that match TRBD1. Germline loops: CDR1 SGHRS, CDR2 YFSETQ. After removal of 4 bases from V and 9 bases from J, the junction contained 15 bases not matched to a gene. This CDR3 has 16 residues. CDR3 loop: CASSPGTGLSGSIQYF. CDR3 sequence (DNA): TGCGCCAGCAGCCCGGGGACAGGACTCTCGGGTAGCATTCAGTACTTC.

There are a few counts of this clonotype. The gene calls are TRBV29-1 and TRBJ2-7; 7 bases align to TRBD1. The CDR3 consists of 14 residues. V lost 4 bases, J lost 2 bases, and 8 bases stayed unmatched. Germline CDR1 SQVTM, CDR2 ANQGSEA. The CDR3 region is CSVAGNRGTYEQYF. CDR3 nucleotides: TGCAGCGTTGCCGGTAACAGGGGAACCTACGAGCAGTACTTC.

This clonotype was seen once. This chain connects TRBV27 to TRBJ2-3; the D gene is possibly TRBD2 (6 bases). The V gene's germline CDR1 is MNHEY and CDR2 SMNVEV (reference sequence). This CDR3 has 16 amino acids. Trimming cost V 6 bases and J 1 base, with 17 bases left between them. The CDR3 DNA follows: TGTGCCAGCAGCCCTAACTTCGGGGGTGGCACAGATACGCAGTATTTT. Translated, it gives CASSPNFGGGTDTQYF.

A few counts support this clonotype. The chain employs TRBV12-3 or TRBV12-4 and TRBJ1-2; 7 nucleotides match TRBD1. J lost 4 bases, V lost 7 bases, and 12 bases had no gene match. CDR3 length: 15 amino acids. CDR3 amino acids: CASTSGGLGGYGYTF. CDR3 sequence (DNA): TGTGCCAGCACGTCAGGGGGTTTAGGGGGCTATGGCTACACCTTC.

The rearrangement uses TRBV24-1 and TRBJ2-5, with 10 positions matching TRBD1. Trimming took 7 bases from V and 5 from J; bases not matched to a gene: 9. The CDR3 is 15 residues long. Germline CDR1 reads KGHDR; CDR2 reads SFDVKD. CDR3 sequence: CATRYLGQGEETQYF. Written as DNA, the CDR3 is TGTGCCACCAGATACCTCGGACAGGGGGAGGAGACCCAGTACTTC.

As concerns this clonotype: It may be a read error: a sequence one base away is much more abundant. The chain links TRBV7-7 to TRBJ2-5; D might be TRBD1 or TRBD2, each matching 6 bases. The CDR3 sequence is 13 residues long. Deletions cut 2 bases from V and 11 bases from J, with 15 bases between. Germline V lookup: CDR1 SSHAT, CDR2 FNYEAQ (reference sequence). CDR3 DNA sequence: TGTGCCAGCAGCTTATGGGGGGCAGATGAGCAGTACTTC. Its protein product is CASSLWGADEQYF.

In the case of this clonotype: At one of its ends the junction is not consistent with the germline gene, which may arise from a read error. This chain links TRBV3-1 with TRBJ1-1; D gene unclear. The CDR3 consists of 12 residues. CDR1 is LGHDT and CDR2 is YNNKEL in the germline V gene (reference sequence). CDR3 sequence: CACSNERTGAFF. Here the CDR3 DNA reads TGTGCCTGCAGCAATGAACGTACGGGAGCTTTCTTT. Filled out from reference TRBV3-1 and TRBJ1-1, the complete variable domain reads DTAVSQTPKYLVTQMGNDKSIKCEQNLGHDTMYWYKQDSKKFLKIMFSYNNKELIINETVPNRFSPKSPDKAHLNLHINSLELGDSAVYFCACSNERTGAFFGQGTRLTVV.